This T cell receptor (beta chain) was identified during a study of cytomegalovirus exposure and HLA in healthy donors (dated by TCRdb to about 2017). The study in broad terms: An earlier analysis of 587 of the donors reported approximately 260 Gb of sequence data and 95 million to 120 million unique TCR beta sequences obtained from some 200 million T cells. Every repertoire in the discovery cohort had been generated on one and the same sequencing platform. To predict cytomegalovirus infection status, the study brought together high-throughput TCR immunosequencing, statistical association of individual TCRs with disease status, and machine learning. An earlier analysis of around 640 of the donors used high-throughput TCR beta sequencing to judge whether each TCR beta V gene segment behaved as functional or pseudogenic. The study was designed to test whether signatures of past pathogen exposure could be identified by cataloging public T cell receptors. Four or five DR-DQ haplotypes were handled as single units for association and clustering, since linkage in the cohort was strong. Both class I and class II loci were covered by HLA typing, at four-digit resolution. Typing coverage varied by locus: roughly 629-640 donors for A, B, C, DRB1 and DQB1; 500 to 550 for DQA1; about 570 for DPA1; fewer than 480 for DPB1. A later genetic analysis took genome-wide SNP genotypes for about 55% of the roughly 700 donors and used that subset as a discovery cohort. The genetic ancestry cluster associated with self-reported Caucasian donors included 81% of the roughly 400 genotyped donors. In the later analysis, no new phenotypic data were used to find candidate immune exposures; instead, reliance was placed on TCR beta sequences and their occurrence across donors. About 280 gigabases of sequencing data and tens of millions of unique TCR sequences were included in an early release covering 550 to 650 HLA-typed donors. To study patterns of TCR occurrence, a later analysis re-analyzed previously published TCR beta repertoires from just over 650 donors and added high-resolution HLA genotyping. In addition to the first cohort of approximately 650 subjects, a separate validation cohort of around 110 different subjects was used. Donor age, sex, ethnicity and CMV serostatus were compiled together with the repertoire data. Using immunosequencing, the study profiled T cell repertoires from around 680 subjects and related those repertoires to cytomegalovirus serostatus. Among 300 to 500 genotyped donors of the cohort, an average of around 250,000 unique TCR beta nucleotide sequences was sequenced per donor, of which about 20% were non-productive. The study at large found these results: Some IMGT-functional V segments, including TRBV6-2 and TRBV6-3, could not be distinguished by the 87-base-pair reads and were therefore excluded. HLA typing was unavailable for some donors at each locus, so association tests used only the typed subset. Strong co-occurrence of HLA alleles, especially DR and DQ, made assigning TCR associations to individual alleles difficult. The sequencing pipeline was judged likely to have produced a cluster of highly shared sequence variants as a technical artifact. In both the original and validation cohorts, the classifier was reported to diagnose cytomegalovirus status with high specificity and sensitivity. Because counts were too low, 15 or so rarely observed V segments, including chromosome 9 orphons, were excluded from the earlier analysis of fewer than 650 of the donors. A further reported finding was that TCR beta sequences accurately predicted the HLA-A and HLA-B alleles for most subjects in the first cohort. Presence/absence analyses assumed roughly uniform sequencing depth across donors, an assumption that may not hold. This cohort had only TCR beta chains sequenced, and the lack of alpha or paired-chain data limited which features could be detected. A later analysis found that HLA-associated TCR beta chains were more clonally expanded and had lower generation probabilities than equally common non-associated chains. According to the authors, the approach could potentially be generalized to other disease states and immunological phenotypes. According to a later genetic analysis, donors in an Asian-associated ancestry cluster had fewer N-insertions in productive TCRs than the roughly 660-donor mean. A later analysis associated about 17,000 TCR beta sequences with specific HLA alleles at a false discovery rate of 0.05. Most CMV-associated TCR beta chains appeared to be HLA-restricted in a later analysis, and the HLA associations seemed to be driven largely by CMV exposure. For the cohort, immune exposure information was limited to CMV serostatus. Correlated functional status among segregating V segments might be attributable to linkage disequilibrium, but an unknown experimental factor could not be ruled out. A later analysis found that TCR association rates varied across HLA loci, with DRB1 alleles showing the most associated TCRs and HLA-C alleles the fewest. In an earlier analysis of more than 450 of the donors, most TCR beta V segments were observed in productive rearrangements about 87% or about 30% of the time, broadly matching IMGT annotations. The study gave a list of around 170 TCR beta chains associated with cytomegalovirus. A later analysis reported that several top co-occurrence clusters appeared linked to parvovirus B19, influenza, CMV and Epstein-Barr virus. Across donors, most TCR sequences were observed very rarely, whereas some public TCRs were present in many individuals. In vitro tests confirmed that a few of the cytomegalovirus-associated TCR beta chains recognize cytomegalovirus antigens. V-gene and J-gene trimming of TCR beta chains was associated with a missense DCLRE1C variant in a later genetic analysis, and the association was replicated in an independent cohort.

Libraries were made using the immunoSEQ multiplex PCR assay. The multiplex PCR relied on a mix of 60 forward primers for TCR Vbeta segments and 13 reverse primers for TCR Jbeta segments. The CDR3 region of rearranged TCR beta genes was amplified from genomic DNA by a multiplex PCR assay. Amplified TCR beta libraries were sequenced as 87-base-pair reads on the Illumina HiSeq System. The original methods were these. In a later analysis, some 80 million unique TCR beta chains were counted across the 690 or so repertoires, and roughly 10 million of these chains were shared by at least two donors. Raw reads were error-corrected and collapsed into unique sequences with a nearest-neighbor algorithm that merged closely related sequences to remove PCR and sequencing errors. To assign V, D and J gene segments, CDR3 sequences were aligned to IMGT reference sequences. For a sequence to be retained, a match of at least six nucleotides was required to both a V gene segment and a J gene segment. Rearrangements were classified as productive when the CDR3 lacked stop codons and remained in frame with V and J, and all other rearrangements were classified as non-productive. CDR3 was defined according to IMGT convention as the region running from the second conserved V-encoded cysteine to the conserved J-encoded phenylalanine. In an earlier analysis of approximately 590 of the donors, sequences lacking an unambiguous match to a single V gene segment were excluded. In an earlier analysis of several hundred of the donors, V segments were called functional above 56.7% productive rearrangements and were called segregating when the between-donor standard deviation exceeded 5%. To diagnose cytomegalovirus status from the catalog of TCR beta chain sequences, a statistical classification framework was built. In a later analysis, TCR nucleotide sequences were compared against IMGT/GENE-DB human TR gene sequences so that V and J genes could be assigned. In a later analysis, CDR3 sequences and most-parsimonious VDJ recombination scenarios were assigned using the TCRdist pipeline. A later analysis defined each TCR beta chain by its CDR3 amino acid sequence plus V-gene family, and excluded reads lacking a unique V-gene family. A later analysis removed several hundred highly shared, low-generation-probability nucleotide sequences to deal with suspected cross-contamination and a sequencing artifact. In a later analysis, a clonal expansion index was calculated for each public chain from normalized within-repertoire ranks of inferred template counts. A later analysis computed generation probabilities with a VDJ recombination model fitted to out-of-frame rearrangements, and checked the results against IGoR. A later analysis scored TCR-TCR, TCR-HLA and TCR-CMV co-occurrence with hypergeometric tests, applying a repertoire-size bias correction to TCR pairs. A later analysis estimated false discovery rates by permuting HLA or CMV assignments 20 times. A later analysis grouped co-occurring TCRs with DBSCAN, adding TCRdist sequence similarity when clustering within HLA-allele-positive subsets. Repertoires with fewer than 30,000 or more than 120,000 public chains, plus five repertoires with anomalous nucleotide sharing, were excluded from co-occurrence clustering. In TCRdb, the immuneACCESS table is reduced to in-frame sequences with V and J assigned. These tables do not hold every clone; where another copy was compared, an unresolved V gene accounts for under half, and the others remain unexplained. V and J calls and clone size are given by that table; D and trimming were obtained from the DNA. The sample contains 110,000 to 150,000 clones, 77% of them found a single time. 3.5% to 5% of the sample comes from the top ten.

The cohort was made up of several hundred healthy bone marrow donors. At the time of sampling, all cohort members were nominally healthy, though unrecorded immune exposures were likely present. The donor was CMV seronegative and belonged to the group of under 400 seronegative cohort members. Every donor gave a peripheral blood sample, and the peripheral blood mononuclear cells from that sample were used for TCR beta sequencing. Genomic DNA extraction from the blood cell samples was performed with the Qiagen DNeasy Blood Extraction Kit. To note about this clone: Its target antigen remains unknown. Per-base quality was not reported, and no clone a single base away is much larger than it.

Reading the germline V gene gives CDR1 SQVTM and CDR2 ANQGSEA. Counted from cysteine to phenylalanine, this CDR3 has 14 amino acids. Of the read, only the CDR3 DNA is kept; its 42 bases are in frame from base 1. The junction shows trimming of 5 bases on V and 2 bases on J, plus 14 bases between the germline ends. This clonotype was sampled from a male donor in good health and CMV-seronegative. The sequence is built from TRBV29-1 and TRBJ2-3, and the D gene may be TRBD1, 5 bases matching. The specimen was PBMCs. The CDR3 protein sequence reads: CSVSVLGATDTQYF. The DNA reads TGCAGCGTTAGCGTCCTTGGGGCCACAGATACGCAGTATTTT.